These T cell receptor beta chains were read from a single sample in a study of beta chain features in type 1 diabetes. The repertoire was sequenced with immunoSEQ multiplex PCR; TCRdb's copy has only in-frame clones and lacks some. The sample has 200,000 to 300,000 clones, around 26% seen once. What was sequenced was central memory CD4+ T cells from blood. The receptor source for this set is a man younger than 45 in good health. The conserved cysteine and the conserved F or W are not part of the CDR3 here. The order of the fields is J gene, V gene, CDR3 protein.

J: TRBJ2-4; V: TRBV11-2; CDR3: ASSVQGENIQY
J: TRBJ1-6; V: TRBV6-6; CDR3: ASNRGHNDNSPLH
J: TRBJ1-5; V: TRBV16; CDR3: ASSQYREQPQH
J: TRBJ1-1; V: TRBV7-2; CDR3: ASSLWANTEAF
J: TRBJ2-2; V: TRBV29-1; CDR3: SVSTGTNTGELF
J: TRBJ2-1; V: TRBV28; CDR3: ASGGTTPSL
J: TRBJ1-1; V: TRBV30; CDR3: AWNLNRGSTEAF
J: TRBJ2-7; V: TRBV7-2; CDR3: ASSQGLAGVGEQY
J: TRBJ2-3; V: TRBV5-1; CDR3: ASSPAPSSTDTQY
J: TRBJ2-7; V: TRBV7-2; CDR3: ASSPQTVSYEQY
J: TRBJ2-3; V: TRBV15; CDR3: ATSGPEGLFIGTQY
J: TRBJ2-3; V: TRBV5-1; CDR3: ASSPPAVDTQY
J: TRBJ2-5; V: TRBV11-2; CDR3: ASSSSGGSETQY
J: TRBJ2-7; V: TRBV5-1; CDR3: ASSRLGTPEQY
J: TRBJ1-2; V: TRBV29-1; CDR3: SVAGGNYGYT
J: TRBJ2-1; V: TRBV7-2; CDR3: ASSLVQRSGDHEQF
J: TRBJ2-7; V: TRBV10-1; CDR3: ASSESGAPVQY
J: TRBJ2-3; V: TRBV2; CDR3: ASIRGNTDTQY
J: TRBJ2-1; V: TRBV6-5; CDR3: ASSFKGYEQF
J: TRBJ1-5; V: TRBV6-5; CDR3: ASSFSLDSNQPQH
J: TRBJ2-3; V: TRBV10-3; CDR3: AISGTSGFTDTQY
J: TRBJ1-6; V: TRBV27; CDR3: ASSLWGREGSPLH
J: TRBJ2-3; V: TRBV4-3; CDR3: ASSQGGGREERDTQY
J: TRBJ2-5; V: TRBV30; CDR3: AWALHRDQETQY
J: TRBJ1-6; V: TRBV30; CDR3: AWSPTASNSPLH
J: TRBJ1-2; V: TRBV6-5; CDR3: ASSYSQGYGYT
J: TRBJ2-1; V: TRBV7-9; CDR3: ASSQGVQGAYNEQF
J: TRBJ1-2; V: TRBV30; CDR3: AWSVLGANYGYT
J: TRBJ2-5; V: TRBV7-7; CDR3: AIPSGETQY
J: TRBJ2-1; V: TRBV18; CDR3: ASSPPNSGRGYNEQF
J: TRBJ2-7; V: TRBV23-1; CDR3: ASSPGGTDHSYEQY
J: TRBJ2-3; V: TRBV7-2; CDR3: ASSTGTSGRRDTQY
J: TRBJ2-5; V: TRBV18; CDR3: ASSPRGASETQY
J: TRBJ2-5; V: TRBV7-2; CDR3: ASTLGGRQETQY
J: TRBJ1-5; V: TRBV2; CDR3: ASSGYSNQPQH
J: TRBJ2-7; V: TRBV4-3; CDR3: ASSPSLGGSTPEQY
J: TRBJ2-1; V: TRBV28; CDR3: ASSSLGASSYNEQF
J: TRBJ2-7; V: TRBV18; CDR3: ASSPVQEGYEQY
J: TRBJ2-3; V: TRBV30; CDR3: AWSVVRGLTDTQY
J: TRBJ1-1; V: TRBV2; CDR3: ASSGGQGLTEAF
J: TRBJ2-1; V: TRBV5-1; CDR3: ASSLGDLLNEQF